This entry lists 12 T cell receptor beta chains sequenced from one sample in a study of CD8 T cells in Susac syndrome. Reverse transcription of roughly 0.5 to 1 ug RNA was carried out with random hexamers. TCRdb fed the immunoSEQ multiplex PCR reads into MiXCR, producing one record per CDR3 protein. The sample lists around 120,000 distinct CDR3 sequences, about 94% seen once, with 0.095% to 0.15% in the top ten. Sequenced material: CD4+ T cells from PBMCs. These receptors were taken from a human donor with multiple sclerosis.

This sequence joins TRBV7-3 and TRBJ2-2; unclear D gene. Trimming took 5 bases from V and 4 from J, leaving 17 bases between them. The germline gives CDR1 SGHTA, CDR2 FQGTGA. The CDR3 consists of 16 residues. The chain's CDR3 is CASSVIEGTSTGELFF. In nucleotides, the CDR3 is TGTGCCAGCAGCGTCATTGAAGGCACGAGCACCGGGGAGCTGTTTTTT.

This clonotype appeared a single time. The rearrangement joins TRBV20-1 to TRBJ2-3, with D maybe TRBD1 (6 bases). The V gene's germline CDR1 is DFQATT and CDR2 SNEGSKA (reference sequence). This CDR3 is 13 amino acids long. V lost 2 bases and J lost 1, with 7 bases in between. The CDR3 nucleotides are TGCAGTGCTAGAAAGGGGGGCACAGATACGCAGTATTTT. This codes for CSARKGGTDTQYF.

This rearrangement joins TRBV29-1 to TRBJ1-1; 7 bases align to TRBD1. Germline CDR1 and CDR2: SQVTM and ANQGSEA. The CDR3 runs to 13 residues. V shed 6 bases, J shed 7 bases, and the junction held 11 bases outside the gene matches. The CDR3 sequence is CSVDDRTGDEAFF. The CDR3 DNA reads TGCAGCGTGGACGATAGGACAGGCGATGAAGCTTTCTTT.

The chain employs TRBV29-1 and TRBJ1-1; weak D call: TRBD1 (5 bases). The V gene lost 5 bases and the J gene lost 4 bases, with 14 bases spanning the gap. Per the germline V gene, CDR1 is SQVTM and CDR2 is ANQGSEA. This CDR3 is built from 13 residues. In DNA form, the CDR3 reads TGCAGCGTTCGGTCCGGGGACGTCACTGAAGCTTTCTTT. Its translation is CSVRSGDVTEAFF.

This clonotype appeared a few times. The chain uses TRBV6-2 or TRBV6-3 and TRBJ2-7; D not resolved. The CDR3 totals 14 residues. Per germline, CDR1 MNHEY and CDR2 SVGEGT. V lost 2 bases to trimming and J lost 2 bases, with 10 bases between them. CDR3 residues: CASSYAPATYEQYF. CDR3 DNA: TGTGCCAGCAGTTACGCCCCGGCAACCTACGAGCAGTACTTC.

The chain has TRBV25-1 and TRBJ1-1, with D perhaps TRBD1 (5 bases). Trimming pared 2 bases from V and 6 bases from J, leaving 16 bases between. The CDR3 extends over 15 amino acids. Germline CDR1 is MGHDK and CDR2 is SYGVNS. The CDR3 coding sequence is TGTGCCAGCAGTGAAAGAGGTCAGGGAGGTTCTGAAGCTTTCTTT. This translates into CASSERGQGGSEAFF.

The CDR3 coding sequence is TGTGCCAGCCGAGGAGCGGTCTACACCTTC. As protein: CASRGAVYTF. The chain couples TRBV6-6 to TRBJ1-2; D not resolved. Trimming removed 8 bases at V and 10 bases at J, with 11 bases between. The CDR3 is 10 amino acids. The V gene's germline CDR1 is MNHNY and CDR2 SVGAGI (reference sequence).

The rearrangement joins TRBV5-1 to TRBJ2-1; D remains unclear. CDR1 and CDR2 (germline): SGHRS, YFSETQ. This CDR3 region has 14 residues. V dropped 3 bases and J dropped 5 bases, with 12 bases sitting between them. Written as DNA, the CDR3 is TGCGCCAGCAGCTGGATGGCAGCTGACAATGAGCAGTTCTTC. It yields the protein CASSWMAADNEQFF.

This clonotype turned up a few times. This chain joins TRBV7-6 and TRBJ2-7, with no clear D. This CDR3 comprises 13 residues. V was shortened by 0 bases and J by 3 bases, with 6 bases between the two germline ends. Germline V lookup: CDR1 SGHVS, CDR2 FNYEAQ. The CDR3 DNA is TGTGCCAGCAGCTTAGCTCGGAACTACGAGCAGTACTTC. It translates to CASSLARNYEQYF.

This clonotype has a single count. This sequence joins TRBV29-1 and TRBJ2-5; D is unresolved. This CDR3 contains 15 residues. The V and J ends lost 4 bases and 7 bases respectively, with 22 bases between them. Germline CDR1 reads SQVTM; CDR2 reads ANQGSEA. CDR3: CSVAVPVARVGTQYF. CDR3 DNA sequence: TGCAGCGTTGCGGTCCCCGTAGCCCGAGTAGGGACCCAGTACTTC. Filled out from reference TRBV29-1 and TRBJ2-5, the complete variable domain reads SAVISQKPSRDICQRGTSLTIQCQVDSQVTMMFWYRQQPGQSLTLIATANQGSEATYESGFVIDKFPISRPNLTFSTLTVSNMSPEDSSIYLCSVAVPVARVGTQYFGPGTRLLVL.

The chain couples TRBV7-9 to TRBJ1-1; TRBD1 might be the D (5 bases). Trimming stripped 5 bases from V and 6 bases from J, with 16 bases between. The length of the CDR3 is 14 residues. From germline, CDR1 is SEHNR and CDR2 FQNEAQ (reference sequence). CDR3 residues: CASSKNQGRAEAFF. DNA for the CDR3: TGTGCCAGCAGCAAAAATCAGGGAAGGGCTGAAGCTTTCTTT. The full variable domain, rest sourced from reference TRBV7-9 and TRBJ1-1, is DTGVSQNPRHKITKRGQNVTFRCDPISEHNRLYWYRQTLGQGPEFLTYFQNEAQLEKSRLLSDRFSAERPKGSFSTLEIQRTEQGDSAMYLCASSKNQGRAEAFFGQGTRLTVV.

The V and J genes are TRBV5-1 and TRBJ1-1, with TRBD1 matching 12 bases. After removal of 4 bases from V and 0 bases from J, the junction contained 7 bases not matched to a gene. Germline V gives CDR1 SGHRS, CDR2 YFSETQ. The CDR3 sequence is 17 residues long. The CDR3 sequence: CASSTGTGGLVNTEAFF. The CDR3 nucleotides read TGCGCCAGCAGCACCGGGACAGGGGGCCTTGTGAACACTGAAGCTTTCTTT. Full variable domain (missing parts from reference TRBV5-1 and TRBJ1-1): KAGVTQTPRYLIKTRGQQVTLSCSPISGHRSVSWYQQTPGQGLQFLFEYFSETQRNKGNFPGRFSGRQFSNSRSEMNVSTLELGDSALYLCASSTGTGGLVNTEAFFGQGTRLTVV.